Following are 18 T cell receptor beta chains from one sample sequenced in a study of shared clonotypes between healthy human individuals. Assay: immunoSEQ multiplex PCR; the TCRdb copy retains only in-frame clones and omits some. Here the sample spans about a million clones, approximately 80% being singletons. Sequenced material: memory CD4+ T cells sorted from blood. Subset indicated: CD45RA-negative fraction. Receptors were obtained from a man aged 18 to 29 in good health.

Details on this clone: This sample also contains other DNA sequences that code for the same CDR3. The chain carries TRBV27 and TRBJ1-4, with TRBD1 matching 7 bases. This CDR3 is built from 14 residues. With V trimmed by 3 bases and J by 5 bases, 3 bases remained unmatched. Germline lookup yields CDR1 MNHEY and CDR2 SMNVEV (reference sequence). The CDR3: CASSFGQANEKLFF. The CDR3, as DNA: TGTGCCAGCAGTTTCGGACAGGCGAATGAAAAACTGTTTTTT.

This clone appeared once. V usage is TRBV28 and J usage is TRBJ2-7, with D unclear. The ends were cut back, 1 base at V and 0 bases at J, with 7 bases in the middle. Looked up from germline, CDR1 is MDHEN and CDR2 is SYDVKM. The CDR3 covers 14 residues. CDR3 nucleotides: TGTGCCAGCAGTTTATTGAGTTACTCCTACGAGCAGTACTTC. Residues: CASSLLSYSYEQYF.

The CDR3: CASSFSGAYEQYF. In nucleotides, the CDR3 is TGTGCCAGCAGCTTCTCGGGGGCTTACGAGCAGTACTTC. The rearrangement uses TRBV5-4 and TRBJ2-7, with D perhaps given as TRBD1 or TRBD2 (6 bases each). Trimming pared 2 bases from V and 4 bases from J, leaving 10 bases between. Germline CDR1 reads SGHNT; CDR2 reads YYREEE (reference sequence). The CDR3 totals 13 residues.

The chain has TRBV5-1 and TRBJ2-7; the D is unclear. Trimming left V 4 bases short and J 8 bases short, with 13 bases between. Germline V lookup: CDR1 SGHRS, CDR2 YFSETQ. The CDR3 sequence is 12 residues long. The CDR3 DNA is TGCGCCAGCAGCCTAGAATCGGTGAAGCAGTACTTC. Its translation: CASSLESVKQYF.

The gene calls are TRBV30 and TRBJ1-2; unclear D gene. The CDR3 sequence is 12 residues long. Germline CDR1 is GTSNPN and CDR2 is SVGIG (reference sequence). V lost 5 bases to trimming and J lost 1 base, with 8 bases between them. CDR3 protein: CAWEDSNYGYTF. CDR3 coding DNA: TGTGCCTGGGAAGATAGTAACTATGGCTACACCTTC.

The CDR3 here is CASTRTAYEQYF. As DNA, the CDR3 is TGTGCCAGCACCCGGACAGCCTACGAGCAGTACTTC. The rearrangement links TRBV6-6 to TRBJ2-7; D perhaps matches TRBD1 (6 bases). V lost 7 bases and J lost 2, with 9 bases in between. The CDR3 extends over 12 amino acids. CDR1 is MNHNY, CDR2 SVGAGI, per germline (reference sequence).

V and J are TRBV5-5 and TRBJ2-7; TRBD2 agrees at 7 bases. After removal of 1 base from V and 1 base from J, the junction contained 8 bases not matched to a gene. CDR1 is SGHKS and CDR2 is YYEKEE in the germline V gene (reference sequence). The CDR3 is 16 residues long. This chain's CDR3 is CASSLRSGGLSYEQYF. The CDR3 DNA reads as TGTGCCAGCAGCTTGAGGTCGGGAGGACTATCCTACGAGCAGTACTTC.

As DNA, the CDR3 is TGTGCCAGTGGGGTCGGGTCTTCTAATGAAAAACTGTTTTTT. As protein: CASGVGSSNEKLFF. This chain joins TRBV19 and TRBJ1-4; D remains ambiguous. V lost 8 bases and J lost 3, with 13 bases in between. Germline loops: CDR1 LNHDA, CDR2 SQIVND (reference sequence). CDR3 length: 14 residues.

In its sample, this clone was seen many times. This chain links TRBV7-2 with TRBJ1-1; 7 nucleotides line up with TRBD1. The CDR3 is 16 residues long. Looked up from germline, CDR1 is SGHTA and CDR2 is FQGNSA. J was trimmed by 4 bases and V by 0 bases; bases with no gene match: 8. This chain's CDR3 is CASSLASAQGVTEAFF. The CDR3 region has the DNA TGTGCCAGCAGCTTAGCGTCAGCCCAGGGGGTCACTGAAGCTTTCTTT.

In its sample, this clone was seen a few times. The chain joins TRBV2 to TRBJ2-3; TRBD2 agrees at 13 bases. The germline CDR1 and CDR2 sequences are SNHLY and FYNNEI. The CDR3 extends over 15 amino acids. V lost 9 bases to trimming and J lost 5 bases; unmatched junction nucleotides: 8. The CDR3 spells CARGTSGNQGDTQYF. Here the CDR3 DNA reads TGTGCCAGAGGGACTAGCGGGAATCAGGGAGATACGCAGTATTTT. The variable domain in full, completed from reference TRBV2 and TRBJ2-3, reads EPEVTQTPSHQVTQMGQEVILRCVPISNHLYFYWYRQILGQKVEFLVSFYNNEISEKSEIFDDQFSVERPDGSNFTLKIRSTKLEDSAMYFCARGTSGNQGDTQYFGPGTRLTVL.

This sequence joins TRBV19 and TRBJ2-3; 9 bases are shared with TRBD2. This CDR3 is 15 amino acids long. Unmatched junction bases numbered 4, after V lost 5 bases and J lost 1 base. In germline, CDR1 is LNHDA, CDR2 SQIVND (reference sequence). The CDR3 region has the DNA TGTGCCAGTAGTCAGACTAGCGGACGCACAGATACGCAGTATTTT. This translates into CASSQTSGRTDTQYF.

This sequence joins TRBV29-1 and TRBJ2-5; D is possibly TRBD2 (6 bases). Germline CDR1 is SQVTM and CDR2 is ANQGSEA. The CDR3 runs to 12 residues. V was shortened by 7 bases and J by 2 bases, with 11 bases between the two germline ends. CDR3 sequence (DNA): TGCAGCGGTAAGGGACTGCAAGAGACCCAGTACTTC. This sequence encodes CSGKGLQETQYF.

This clone showed up just a few times. The chain is built from TRBV7-2 and TRBJ2-7, with 8 bases matching TRBD2. The V gene end was trimmed by 5 bases and the J gene end by 6 bases; junction bases not matched to a gene: 15. The CDR3 runs 16 residues. The germline gives CDR1 SGHTA, CDR2 FQGNSA. In DNA form, the CDR3 reads TGTGCCAGCAGCGAAAACCCCTTAGCGGGAAGTCCCGAGCAGTACTTC. Protein: CASSENPLAGSPEQYF.

The gene calls are TRBV7-9 and TRBJ1-6, with TRBD1 identical over 7 bases. The CDR3 totals 16 residues. Germline V lookup: CDR1 SEHNR, CDR2 FQNEAQ (reference sequence). Trimming removed 5 bases from V and 7 bases from J; junction bases left unmatched: 11. This CDR3 reads CASSNPTGTVNSPLHF. Here the CDR3 DNA reads TGTGCCAGCAGCAATCCAACCGGGACAGTAAATTCACCCCTCCACTTT.

This clone was found many times. The chain links TRBV6-6 to TRBJ1-3; 7 nucleotides match TRBD1. The V gene end was trimmed by 6 bases and the J gene end by 4 bases; junction bases not matched to a gene: 6. Germline CDR1 is MNHNY and CDR2 is SVGAGI (reference sequence). CDR3 length equals 14 residues. The CDR3 bases are TGTGCCAGCAGGACGGGACAGATGGGAAACACCATATATTTT. Translating it yields CASRTGQMGNTIYF.

This rearrangement joins TRBV28 to TRBJ2-3; no clear D. V gave up 2 bases and J gave up 1 base, with 10 bases separating them. CDR3 length: 15 amino acids. CDR1 MDHEN and CDR2 SYDVKM come from the germline V gene. DNA for the CDR3: TGTGCCAGCAGTTTAAGTGGCTGGGGCACAGATACGCAGTATTTT. This gives the protein CASSLSGWGTDTQYF.

The gene calls are TRBV19 and TRBJ1-5; no clear D gene. The CDR3 length is 15 residues. Trimming removed 4 bases at V and 1 base at J, with 11 bases between. The germline V gene encodes CDR1 LNHDA and CDR2 SQIVND (reference sequence). CDR3 sequence reads: CASSRNVGSNQPQHF. CDR3 coding DNA: TGTGCCAGTAGTAGGAACGTCGGGAGCAATCAGCCCCAGCATTTT.

The chain carries TRBV19 and TRBJ1-4; no clear D. Germline V CDR1 and CDR2: LNHDA, SQIVND (reference sequence). The CDR3 runs 14 residues. Trimming took off 3 bases at V and 5 bases at J, with 10 bases between the two ends. CDR3 in DNA: TGTGCCAGTAGTATTCCGGGTCTAAATGAAAAACTGTTTTTT. Its translation: CASSIPGLNEKLFF.